Below are 9 T cell receptor delta chains sequenced from a single sample in a study of gammadelta T cells in human blood. TCRdb re-processed the RT-PCR reads using CATT. Of more than 750 delta-chain clones listed, under 70% are singletons. Sequenced material: Vgamma9Vdelta2 gamma-delta T cells from adult blood. Receptor source: a human donor.

In regard to this clone: The protein in TCRdb stems from a much larger clone and differs at residue 14 from this DNA's translation, likely a read error; here the protein is translated from the DNA. J is TRDJ1 and V is TRDV2, with 8 positions matching TRDD3. This CDR3 spans 16 amino acids. The germline CDR1 and CDR2 sequences are GEAIGNYY and EKD. Written as DNA, the CDR3 is TGTGCCTGTGACCGTCTGGGGATACCGATCACCGATAAAATCATCTTT. Its translation is CACDRLGIPITDKIIF.

Details on this clone: With a far larger clone one base away, a read error is the likely cause. V usage is TRDV2 and J usage is TRDJ1, with TRDD3 matching over 7 bases. The CDR3 totals 17 residues. Germline V CDR1 and CDR2: GEAIGNYY, EKD. Losses at the gene ends were 8 bases for V and 0 bases for J; bases not matched to a gene: 17. CDR3 coding DNA: TGTGCCTATGAAGCCTTACTGGGGATCCTCTACACCGATAAACTCATCTTT. Translation gives CAYEALLGILYTDKLIF.

With regard to this clone: This clone may be a read error of a much larger clone one base away. This specimen includes other DNA sequences encoding the same CDR3. V is TRDV2 and J is TRDJ1, with D possibly matching TRDD3 (6 bases). With 1 base removed from V and 0 bases from J, the gap between germline ends came to 20 bases. Germline CDR1 reads GEAIGNYY; CDR2 reads EKD. CDR3 length equals 18 residues. The CDR3 region is CACDTVLGPYSNTDKLIF. The CDR3 DNA follows: TGTGCCTGTGACACGGTACTGGGACCGTACTCGAACACCGATAAACTCATCTTT.

Concerning this clone: The protein that TCRdb holds for this DNA derives from a much larger clone and differs from the translated DNA at residue 6, which likely indicates a read error; the protein shown here is translated from the DNA. J is TRDJ1 and V is TRDV2; 11 nucleotides agree with TRDD3. The CDR3 is 16 residues long. CDR1 and CDR2 from the germline V gene are GEAIGNYY and EKD. V dropped 4 bases and J dropped 0; count of bases not matched to a gene: 6. The CDR3 spells CACEDVGDTDTDKLIF. CDR3 coding DNA: TGTGCCTGTGAGGATGTGGGGGATACGGACACCGATAAACTCATCTTT.

With regard to this clone: Only one base separates this from a far larger clonotype, so it likely reflects a read error. This sample also contains other DNA sequences that code for the same CDR3. The J gene is TRDJ3, the V gene TRDV2; maybe TRDD3 (6 bases). The V end lost 0 bases, the J end lost 0 bases, and 14 bases lay between the germline ends. The CDR3 is 19 amino acids. The germline V gene encodes CDR1 GEAIGNYY and CDR2 EKD. Here the CDR3 DNA reads TGTGCCTGTGACACCTTGGGGGGGCAGAGCTCCTGGGACACCCGACAGATGTTTTTC. It specifies CACDTLGGQSSWDTRQMFF.

A note on this clone: A read error is the likely source, as a far larger clone sits one nucleotide away. Other nucleotide sequences in the sample specify the same CDR3. This chain connects TRDV2 to TRDJ1; no reliable D call. Looked up from germline, CDR1 is GEAIGNYY and CDR2 is EKD. V dropped 3 bases and J dropped 10 bases, with 29 bases sitting between them. The CDR3 has 17 residues. This CDR3 reads CACDPIVRGPLDPGLIF. CDR3 sequence (DNA): TGTGCCTGTGACCCTATTGTCCGGGGCCCCCTAGACCCAGGACTCATCTTT.

About this clone itself: A single base is all that separates this from a far larger clone, so a read error is likely. V and J are TRDV2 and TRDJ1; 9 bases agree with TRDD3. Germline CDR1 and CDR2: GEAIGNYY and EKD. The CDR3 is 19 amino acids. The ends lost 0 bases at V and 4 bases at J; junction bases unmatched: 17. In DNA form, the CDR3 reads TGTGCCTGTGACACCGCGGGCCCTGGGGGATGGTCCTACAACGATAAACTCATCTTT. This translates into CACDTAGPGGWSYNDKLIF.

Comments on this clone: This probably arose from a read error, given a far larger clone one base away. The same CDR3 can be traced to other DNA sequences in this sample. The J gene is TRDJ1, the V gene TRDV2; the match to TRDD3 covers 8 bases. CDR1 is GEAIGNYY and CDR2 is EKD in the germline V gene. The ends lost 3 bases at V and 2 bases at J; junction bases unmatched: 16. This CDR3 comprises 18 residues. In nucleotides, the CDR3 is TGTGCCTGTGACCCGGTACTGAGGGATACGCTGCTGACCGATAAACTCATCTTT. Translated, it gives CACDPVLRDTLLTDKLIF.

This clone appeared once. This likely reflects a read error, since a far larger clone is one base away. The chain joins TRDV2 to TRDJ1, with 11 bases lining up with TRDD3. Germline CDR1 GEAIGNYY, CDR2 EKD. Trimming removed 1 base from V and 4 bases from J; junction bases left unmatched: 25. There are 22 residues in the CDR3. CDR3 nucleotides: TGTGCCTGTGACACATTACTGGGGGATAAGTTGTGGACATCTGTTAGCAACGATAAACTCATCTTT. Its translation is CACDTLLGDKLWTSVSNDKLIF.